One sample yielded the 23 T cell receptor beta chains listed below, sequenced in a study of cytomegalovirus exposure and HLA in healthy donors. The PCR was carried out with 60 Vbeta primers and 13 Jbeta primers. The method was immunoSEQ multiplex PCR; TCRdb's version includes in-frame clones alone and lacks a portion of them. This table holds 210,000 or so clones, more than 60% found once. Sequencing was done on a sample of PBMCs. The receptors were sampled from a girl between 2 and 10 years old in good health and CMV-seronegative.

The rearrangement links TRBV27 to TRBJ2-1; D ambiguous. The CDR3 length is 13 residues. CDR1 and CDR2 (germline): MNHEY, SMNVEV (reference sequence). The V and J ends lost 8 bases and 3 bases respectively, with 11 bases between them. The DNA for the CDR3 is TGTGCCAGCTGTTCTAGAAACTACAATGAGCAGTTCTTC. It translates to CASCSRNYNEQFF.

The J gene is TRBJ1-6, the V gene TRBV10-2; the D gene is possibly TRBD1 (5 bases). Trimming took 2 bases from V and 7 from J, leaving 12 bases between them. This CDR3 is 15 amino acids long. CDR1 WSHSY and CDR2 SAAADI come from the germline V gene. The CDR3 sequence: CASSETLGANSPLHF. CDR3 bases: TGCGCCAGCAGTGAGACCTTAGGGGCGAATTCACCCCTCCACTTT.

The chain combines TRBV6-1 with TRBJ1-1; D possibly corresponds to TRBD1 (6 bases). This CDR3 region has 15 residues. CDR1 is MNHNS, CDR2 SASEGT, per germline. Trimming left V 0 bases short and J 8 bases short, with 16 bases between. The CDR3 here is CASSEASSGQGEAFF. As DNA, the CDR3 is TGTGCCAGCAGTGAAGCGTCGAGTGGGCAGGGGGAAGCTTTCTTT.

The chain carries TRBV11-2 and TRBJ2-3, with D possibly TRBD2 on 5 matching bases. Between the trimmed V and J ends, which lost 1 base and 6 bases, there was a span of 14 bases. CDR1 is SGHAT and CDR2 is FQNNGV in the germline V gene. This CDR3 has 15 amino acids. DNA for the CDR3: TGTGCCAGCAGCTTAGTGCGAGGGAGAGGGGATACGCAGTATTTT. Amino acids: CASSLVRGRGDTQYF.

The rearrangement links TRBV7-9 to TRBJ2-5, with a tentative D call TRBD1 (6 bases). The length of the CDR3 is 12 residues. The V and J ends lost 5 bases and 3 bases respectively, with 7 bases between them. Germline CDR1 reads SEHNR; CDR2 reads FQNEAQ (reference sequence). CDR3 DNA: TGTGCCAGCAGCCGGACAGAAGAGACCCAGTACTTC. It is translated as CASSRTEETQYF.

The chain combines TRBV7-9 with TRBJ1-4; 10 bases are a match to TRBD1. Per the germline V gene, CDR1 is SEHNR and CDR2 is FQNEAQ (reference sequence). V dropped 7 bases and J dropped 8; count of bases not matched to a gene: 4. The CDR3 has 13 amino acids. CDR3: CASNGQGGEKLFF. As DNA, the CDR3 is TGTGCCAGCAACGGACAGGGGGGAGAAAAACTGTTTTTT.

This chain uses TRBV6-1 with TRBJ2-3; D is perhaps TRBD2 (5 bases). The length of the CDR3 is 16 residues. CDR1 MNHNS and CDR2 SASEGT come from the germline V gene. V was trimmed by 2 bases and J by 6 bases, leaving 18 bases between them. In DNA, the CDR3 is TGTGCCAGCAGTGAAAGCCTAGCTCTCCCGTCGGATACGCAGTATTTT. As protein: CASSESLALPSDTQYF.

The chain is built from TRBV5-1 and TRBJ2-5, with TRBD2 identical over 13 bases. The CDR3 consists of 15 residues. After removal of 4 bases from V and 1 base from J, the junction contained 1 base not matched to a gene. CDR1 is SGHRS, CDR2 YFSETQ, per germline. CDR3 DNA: TGCGCCAGCAGCCGACTAGCGGGGGGCCAAGAGACCCAGTACTTC. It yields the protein CASSRLAGGQETQYF. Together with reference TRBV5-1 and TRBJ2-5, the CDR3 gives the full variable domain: KAGVTQTPRYLIKTRGQQVTLSCSPISGHRSVSWYQQTPGQGLQFLFEYFSETQRNKGNFPGRFSGRQFSNSRSEMNVSTLELGDSALYLCASSRLAGGQETQYFGPGTRLLVL.

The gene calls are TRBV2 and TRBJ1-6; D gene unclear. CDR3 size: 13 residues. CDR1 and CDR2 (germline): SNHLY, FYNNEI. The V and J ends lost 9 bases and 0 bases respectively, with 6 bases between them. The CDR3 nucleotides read TGTGCCAGTAGGAGCTCCTATAATTCACCCCTCCACTTT. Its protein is CASRSSYNSPLHF.

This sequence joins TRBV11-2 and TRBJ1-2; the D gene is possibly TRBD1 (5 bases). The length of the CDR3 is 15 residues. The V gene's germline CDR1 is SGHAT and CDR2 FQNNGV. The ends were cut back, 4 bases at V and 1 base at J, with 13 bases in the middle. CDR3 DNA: TGTGCCAGCAGCTCCCGTCAGGGTCTTAACTATGGCTACACCTTC. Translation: CASSSRQGLNYGYTF.

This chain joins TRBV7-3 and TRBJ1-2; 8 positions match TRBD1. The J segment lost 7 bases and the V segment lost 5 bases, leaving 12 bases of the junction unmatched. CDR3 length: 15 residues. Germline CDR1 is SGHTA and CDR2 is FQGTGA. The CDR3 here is CASSPGQGPLGGYTF. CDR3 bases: TGTGCCAGCAGCCCCGGACAGGGCCCCTTGGGTGGCTACACCTTC.

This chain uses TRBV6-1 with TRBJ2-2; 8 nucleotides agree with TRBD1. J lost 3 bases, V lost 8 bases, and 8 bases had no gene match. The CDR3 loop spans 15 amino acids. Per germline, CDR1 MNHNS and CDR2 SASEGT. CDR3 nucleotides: TGTGCCAGCGTCTTATTGACAGGGGACACCGGGGAGCTGTTTTTT. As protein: CASVLLTGDTGELFF.

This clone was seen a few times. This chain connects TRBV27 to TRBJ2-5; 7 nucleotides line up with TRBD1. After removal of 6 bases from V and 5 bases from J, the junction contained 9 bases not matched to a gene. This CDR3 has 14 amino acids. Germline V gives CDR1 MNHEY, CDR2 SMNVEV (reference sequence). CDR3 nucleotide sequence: TGTGCCAGCAGGGGCCTAGGGGGCGGGGAGACCCAGTACTTC. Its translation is CASRGLGGGETQYF.

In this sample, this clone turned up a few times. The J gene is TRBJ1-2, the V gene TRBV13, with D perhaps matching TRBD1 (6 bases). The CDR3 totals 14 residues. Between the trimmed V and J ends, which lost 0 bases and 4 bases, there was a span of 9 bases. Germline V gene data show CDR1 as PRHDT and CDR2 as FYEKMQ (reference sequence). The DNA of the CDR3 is TGTGCCAGCAGCTTAGGGGACAGCGCCTATGGCTACACCTTC. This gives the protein CASSLGDSAYGYTF.

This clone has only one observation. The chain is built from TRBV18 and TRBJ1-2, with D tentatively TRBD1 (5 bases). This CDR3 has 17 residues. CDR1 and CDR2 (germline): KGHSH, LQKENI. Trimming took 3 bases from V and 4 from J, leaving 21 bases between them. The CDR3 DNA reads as TGTGCCAGCTCACCCCGGGACTCACGTGCCGGGGGCTATGGCTACACCTTC. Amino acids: CASSPRDSRAGGYGYTF.

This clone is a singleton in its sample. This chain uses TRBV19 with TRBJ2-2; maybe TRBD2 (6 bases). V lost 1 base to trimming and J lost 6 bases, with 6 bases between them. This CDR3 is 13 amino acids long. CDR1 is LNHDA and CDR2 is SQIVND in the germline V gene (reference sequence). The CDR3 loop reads CASSIGGAGELFF. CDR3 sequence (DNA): TGTGCCAGTAGTATAGGGGGGGCCGGGGAGCTGTTTTTT.

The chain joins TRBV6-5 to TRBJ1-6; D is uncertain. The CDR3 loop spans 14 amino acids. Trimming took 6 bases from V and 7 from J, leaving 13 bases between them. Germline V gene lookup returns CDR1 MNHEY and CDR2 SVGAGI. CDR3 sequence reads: CASRPGYRNSPLHF. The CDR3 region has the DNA TGTGCCAGCAGACCAGGATATAGGAATTCACCCCTCCACTTT.

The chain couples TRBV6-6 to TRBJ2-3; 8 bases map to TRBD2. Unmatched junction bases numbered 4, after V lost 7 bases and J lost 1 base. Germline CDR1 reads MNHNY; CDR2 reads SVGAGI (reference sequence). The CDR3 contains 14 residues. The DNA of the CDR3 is TGTGCCAGCACCGAAGCGGGGGGCACAGATACGCAGTATTTT. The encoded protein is CASTEAGGTDTQYF.

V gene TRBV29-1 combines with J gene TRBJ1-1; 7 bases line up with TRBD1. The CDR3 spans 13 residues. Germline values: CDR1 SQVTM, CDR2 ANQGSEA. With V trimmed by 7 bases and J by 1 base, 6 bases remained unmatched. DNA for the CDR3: TGCAGCGCCCAGGGACAGACGAACACTGAAGCTTTCTTT. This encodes CSAQGQTNTEAFF.

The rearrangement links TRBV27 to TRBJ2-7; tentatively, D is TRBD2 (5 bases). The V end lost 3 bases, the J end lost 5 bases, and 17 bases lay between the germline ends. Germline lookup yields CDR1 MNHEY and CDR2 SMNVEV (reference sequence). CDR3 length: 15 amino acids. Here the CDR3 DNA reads TGTGCCAGCAGTTTGGCAGGACCAGGAGGAAACGAGCAGTACTTC. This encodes CASSLAGPGGNEQYF.

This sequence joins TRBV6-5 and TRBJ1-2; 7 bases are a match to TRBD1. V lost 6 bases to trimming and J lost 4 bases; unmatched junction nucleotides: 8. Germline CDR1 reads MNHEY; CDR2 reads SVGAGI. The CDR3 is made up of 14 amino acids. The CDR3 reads CASRRPGQLYGYTF. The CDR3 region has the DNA TGTGCCAGCAGAAGACCGGGACAGCTCTATGGCTACACCTTC.

For the CDR3, the DNA is TGTGCCAGCAGTCCGGACAGGGTCAATCAGCCCCAGCATTTT. Translation: CASSPDRVNQPQHF. The genes are TRBV2 and TRBJ1-5; TRBD1 aligns across 8 bases. Germline V gives CDR1 SNHLY, CDR2 FYNNEI. This CDR3 contains 14 residues. V was pared by 5 bases and J by 3 bases, with 3 bases of the junction left unmatched.

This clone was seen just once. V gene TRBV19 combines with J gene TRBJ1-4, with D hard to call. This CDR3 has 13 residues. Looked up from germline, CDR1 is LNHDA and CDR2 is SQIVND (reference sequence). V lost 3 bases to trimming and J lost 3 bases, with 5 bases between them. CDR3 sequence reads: CASSIIPNEKLFF. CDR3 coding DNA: TGTGCCAGTAGTATCATCCCTAATGAAAAACTGTTTTTT.